The table lists the clone carrying this T cell receptor (beta chain) with many counts. This entry comes from a study of early T cells in non-severe SARS-CoV-2 infection. The germline gives CDR1 SGHVS, CDR2 FNYEAQ. This CDR3 spans 17 amino acids. Trimming shortened V by 4 bases and J by 4 bases, and 19 bases separated the two germline ends. Unique molecular identifiers were attached to individual cDNA molecules. TCRdb independently ran MiXCR on the 5' RACE reads; one entry per CDR3 protein. There are roughly 20,000 distinct CDR3 sequences in the sample; 5% to 6% occur only once, and 13% to 15% lies in the top ten.

This TCR derives from an adult who was a healthcare worker with PCR-confirmed SARS-CoV-2 infection or an uninfected control (not recorded which). The chain recombines TRBV7-6 with TRBJ2-2; TRBD1 is a possible D gene (7 bases). The sample here was whole blood, taken at baseline. CDR3 amino acids: CASSWDSGQSFTGELFF. CDR3 DNA sequence: TGTGCCAGCAGCTGGGACTCGGGACAGTCGTTCACCGGGGAGCTGTTTTTT.